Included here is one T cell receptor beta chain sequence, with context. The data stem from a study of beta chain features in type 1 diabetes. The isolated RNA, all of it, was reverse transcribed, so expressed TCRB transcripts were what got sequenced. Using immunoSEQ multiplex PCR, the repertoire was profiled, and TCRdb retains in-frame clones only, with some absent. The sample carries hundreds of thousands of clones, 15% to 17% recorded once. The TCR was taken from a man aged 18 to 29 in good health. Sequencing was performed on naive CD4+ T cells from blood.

In DNA, the CDR3 is TGTGCCAGCAGGCGGGAGATCCAATACGAGCAGTACTTC. Translated, it gives CASRREIQYEQYF. The genes are TRBV6-5 and TRBJ2-7, with 7 bases matching TRBD2. V lost 6 bases to trimming and J lost 4 bases; unmatched junction nucleotides: 6. Germline CDR1 MNHEY, CDR2 SVGAGI. This CDR3 is built from 13 residues.